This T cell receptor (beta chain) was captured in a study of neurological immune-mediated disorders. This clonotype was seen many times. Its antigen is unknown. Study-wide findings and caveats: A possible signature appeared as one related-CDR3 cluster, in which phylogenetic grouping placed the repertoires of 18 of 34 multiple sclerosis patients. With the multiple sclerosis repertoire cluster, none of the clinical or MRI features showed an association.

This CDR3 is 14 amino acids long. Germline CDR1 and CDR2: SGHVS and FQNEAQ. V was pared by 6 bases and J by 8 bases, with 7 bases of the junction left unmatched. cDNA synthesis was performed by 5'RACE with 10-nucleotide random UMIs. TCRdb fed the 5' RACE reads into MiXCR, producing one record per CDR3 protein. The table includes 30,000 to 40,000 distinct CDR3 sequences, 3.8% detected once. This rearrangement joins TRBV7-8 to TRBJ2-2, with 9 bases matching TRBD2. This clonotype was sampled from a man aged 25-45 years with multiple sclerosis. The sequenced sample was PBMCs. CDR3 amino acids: CASSLAGGRGELFF. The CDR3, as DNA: TGTGCCAGCAGTTTGGCGGGGGGGCGAGGGGAGCTGTTTTTT.